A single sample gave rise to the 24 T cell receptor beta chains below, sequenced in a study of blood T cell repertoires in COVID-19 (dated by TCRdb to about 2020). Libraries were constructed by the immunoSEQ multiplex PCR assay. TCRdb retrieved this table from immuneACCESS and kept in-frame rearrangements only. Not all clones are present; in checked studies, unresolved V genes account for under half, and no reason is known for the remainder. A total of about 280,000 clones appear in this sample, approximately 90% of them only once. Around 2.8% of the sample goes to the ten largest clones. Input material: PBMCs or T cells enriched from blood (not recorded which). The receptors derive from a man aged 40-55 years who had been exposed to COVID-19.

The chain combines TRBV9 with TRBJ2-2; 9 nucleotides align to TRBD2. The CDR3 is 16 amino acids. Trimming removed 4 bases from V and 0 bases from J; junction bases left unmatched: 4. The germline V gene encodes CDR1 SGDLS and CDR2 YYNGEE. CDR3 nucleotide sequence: TGTGCCAGCAGCAAGACTAGCGGATCGAACACCGGGGAGCTGTTTTTT. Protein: CASSKTSGSNTGELFF.

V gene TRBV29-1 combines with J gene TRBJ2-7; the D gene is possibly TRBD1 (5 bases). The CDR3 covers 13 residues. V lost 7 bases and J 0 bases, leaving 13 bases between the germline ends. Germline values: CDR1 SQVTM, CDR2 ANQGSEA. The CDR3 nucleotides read TGCAGCGCCGGAGACAGTCCCTCCTACGAGCAGTACTTC. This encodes CSAGDSPSYEQYF.

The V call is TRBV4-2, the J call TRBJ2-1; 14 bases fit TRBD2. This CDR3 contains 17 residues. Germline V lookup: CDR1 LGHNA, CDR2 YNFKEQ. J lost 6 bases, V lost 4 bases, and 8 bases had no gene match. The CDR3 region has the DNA TGTGCCAGCAGCCCATCAGGACTAGCGGGAGGTGCCAATGAGCAGTTCTTC. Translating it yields CASSPSGLAGGANEQFF.

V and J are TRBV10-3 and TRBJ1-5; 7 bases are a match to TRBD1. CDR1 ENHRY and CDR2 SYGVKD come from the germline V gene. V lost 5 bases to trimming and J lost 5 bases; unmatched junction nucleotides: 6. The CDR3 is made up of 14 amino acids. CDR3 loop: CAISPNDRDQPQHF. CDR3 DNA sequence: TGTGCCATCAGTCCAAATGACAGGGATCAGCCCCAGCATTTT.

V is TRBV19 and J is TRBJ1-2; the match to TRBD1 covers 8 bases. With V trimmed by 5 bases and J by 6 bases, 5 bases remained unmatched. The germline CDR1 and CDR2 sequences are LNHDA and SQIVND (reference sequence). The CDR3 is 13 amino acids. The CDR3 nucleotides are TGTGCCAGTAGTCCCAGGGGGCGGAATGGCTACACCTTC. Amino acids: CASSPRGRNGYTF.

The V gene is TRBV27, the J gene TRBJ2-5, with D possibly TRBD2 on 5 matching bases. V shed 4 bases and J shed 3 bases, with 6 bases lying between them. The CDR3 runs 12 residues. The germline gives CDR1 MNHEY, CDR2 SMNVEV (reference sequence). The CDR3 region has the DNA TGTGCCAGCAGTTCGGGAAAAGAGACCCAGTACTTC. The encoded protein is CASSSGKETQYF.

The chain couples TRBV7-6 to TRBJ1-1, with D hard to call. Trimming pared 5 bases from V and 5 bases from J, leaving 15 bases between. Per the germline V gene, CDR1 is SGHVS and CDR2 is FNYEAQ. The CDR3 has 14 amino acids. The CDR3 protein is CASSRNPEGTEAFF. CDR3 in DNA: TGTGCCAGCAGCAGGAATCCGGAGGGTACTGAAGCTTTCTTT. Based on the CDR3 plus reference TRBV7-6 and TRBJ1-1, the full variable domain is GAGVSQSPRYKVTKRGQDVALRCDPISGHVSLYWYRQALGQGPEFLTYFNYEAQQDKSGLPNDRFSAERPEGSISTLTIQRTEQRDSAMYRCASSRNPEGTEAFFGQGTRLTVV.

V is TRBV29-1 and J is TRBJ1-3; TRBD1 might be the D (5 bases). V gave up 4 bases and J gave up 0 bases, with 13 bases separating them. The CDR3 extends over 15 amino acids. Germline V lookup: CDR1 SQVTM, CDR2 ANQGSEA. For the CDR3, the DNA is TGCAGCGTTGCCATAGGGGCTAACTCTGGAAACACCATATATTTT. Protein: CSVAIGANSGNTIYF.

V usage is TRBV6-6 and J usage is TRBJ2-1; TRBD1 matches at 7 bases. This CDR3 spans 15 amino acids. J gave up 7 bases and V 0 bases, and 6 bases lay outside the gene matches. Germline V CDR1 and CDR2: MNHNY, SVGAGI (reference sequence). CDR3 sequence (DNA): TGTGCCAGCAGTTACTCGACAGGGTTAATAAATGAGCAGTTCTTC. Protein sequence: CASSYSTGLINEQFF.

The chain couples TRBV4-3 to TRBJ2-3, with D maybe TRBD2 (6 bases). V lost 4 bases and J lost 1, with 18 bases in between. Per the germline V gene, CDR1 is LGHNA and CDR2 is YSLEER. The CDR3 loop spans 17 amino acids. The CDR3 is CASSLFLAGSGTDTQYF. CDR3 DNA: TGCGCCAGCAGCCTTTTCTTGGCGGGATCCGGCACAGATACGCAGTATTTT.

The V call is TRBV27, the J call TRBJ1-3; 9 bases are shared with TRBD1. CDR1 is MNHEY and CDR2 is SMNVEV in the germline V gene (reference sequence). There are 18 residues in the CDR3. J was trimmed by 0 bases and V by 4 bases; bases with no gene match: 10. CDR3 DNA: TGTGCCAGCAGTTCCACCTCCGGGACAGGGATCTCTGGAAACACCATATATTTT. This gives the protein CASSSTSGTGISGNTIYF.

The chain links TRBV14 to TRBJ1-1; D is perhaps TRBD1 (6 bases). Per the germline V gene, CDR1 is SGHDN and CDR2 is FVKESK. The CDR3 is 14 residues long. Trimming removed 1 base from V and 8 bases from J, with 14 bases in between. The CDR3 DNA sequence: TGTGCCAGCAGCCAAGGGCATACAGGGTCCGAAGCTTTCTTT. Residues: CASSQGHTGSEAFF.

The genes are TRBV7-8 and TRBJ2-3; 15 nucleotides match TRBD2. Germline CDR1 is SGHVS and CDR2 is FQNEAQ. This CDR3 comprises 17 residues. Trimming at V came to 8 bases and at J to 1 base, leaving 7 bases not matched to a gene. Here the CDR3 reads CASLGTSGRWGTDTQYF. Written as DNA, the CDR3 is TGTGCCAGCCTCGGGACTAGCGGGAGGTGGGGCACAGATACGCAGTATTTT.

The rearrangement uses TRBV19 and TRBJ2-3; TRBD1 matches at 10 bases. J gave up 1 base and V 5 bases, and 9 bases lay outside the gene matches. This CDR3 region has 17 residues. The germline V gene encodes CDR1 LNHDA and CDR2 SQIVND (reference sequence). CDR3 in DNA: TGTGCCAGTAGTTTACTGTCCGGGACAGGGGGCACAGATACGCAGTATTTT. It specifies CASSLLSGTGGTDTQYF.

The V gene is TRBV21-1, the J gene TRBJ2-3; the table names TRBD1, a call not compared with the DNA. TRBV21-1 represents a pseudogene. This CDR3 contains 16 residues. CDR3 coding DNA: TGTGCCAGCAGCCCCACACAGGGGGCTGACACAGATACGCAGTATTTT. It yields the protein CASSPTQGADTDTQYF.

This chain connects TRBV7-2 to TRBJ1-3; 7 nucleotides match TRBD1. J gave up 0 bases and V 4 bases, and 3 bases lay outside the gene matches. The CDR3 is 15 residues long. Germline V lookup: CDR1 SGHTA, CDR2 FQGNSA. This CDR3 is CASSSHRGSGNTIYF. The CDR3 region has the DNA TGTGCCAGCAGCTCCCACAGGGGCTCTGGAAACACCATATATTTT.

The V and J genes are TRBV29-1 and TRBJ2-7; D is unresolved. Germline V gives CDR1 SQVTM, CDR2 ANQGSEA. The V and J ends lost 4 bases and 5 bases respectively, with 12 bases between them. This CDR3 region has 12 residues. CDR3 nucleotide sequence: TGCAGCGTTGTACCGGAGAGCAACGAGCAGTACTTC. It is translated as CSVVPESNEQYF.

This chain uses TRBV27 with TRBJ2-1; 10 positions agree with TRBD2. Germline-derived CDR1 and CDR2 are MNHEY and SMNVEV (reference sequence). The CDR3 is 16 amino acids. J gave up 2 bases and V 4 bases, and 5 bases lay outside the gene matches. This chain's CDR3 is CASSSASGRAYNEQFF. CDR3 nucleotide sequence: TGTGCCAGCAGTTCAGCGAGCGGGAGGGCCTACAATGAGCAGTTCTTC.

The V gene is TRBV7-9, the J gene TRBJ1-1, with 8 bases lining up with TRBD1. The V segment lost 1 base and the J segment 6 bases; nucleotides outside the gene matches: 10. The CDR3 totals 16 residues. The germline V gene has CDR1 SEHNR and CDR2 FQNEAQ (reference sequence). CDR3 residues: CASSLGPLVQGAEAFF. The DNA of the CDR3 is TGTGCCAGCAGCTTAGGCCCCTTAGTACAGGGGGCTGAAGCTTTCTTT. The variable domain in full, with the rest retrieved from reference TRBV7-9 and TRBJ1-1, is DTGVSQNPRHKITKRGQNVTFRCDPISEHNRLYWYRQTLGQGPEFLTYFQNEAQLEKSRLLSDRFSAERPKGSFSTLEIQRTEQGDSAMYLCASSLGPLVQGAEAFFGQGTRLTVV.

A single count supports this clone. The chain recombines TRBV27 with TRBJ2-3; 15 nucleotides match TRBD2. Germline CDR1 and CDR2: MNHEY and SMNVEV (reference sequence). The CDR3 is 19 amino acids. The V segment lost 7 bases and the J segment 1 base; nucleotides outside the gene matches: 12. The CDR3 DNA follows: TGTGCCAGCACCGAAACCGGACTAGCGGGAGGGCCGTGCACAGATACGCAGTATTTT. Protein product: CASTETGLAGGPCTDTQYF.

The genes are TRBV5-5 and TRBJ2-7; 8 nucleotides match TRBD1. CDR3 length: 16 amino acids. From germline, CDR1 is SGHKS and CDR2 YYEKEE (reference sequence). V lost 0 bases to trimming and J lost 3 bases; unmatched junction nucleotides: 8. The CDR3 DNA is TGTGCCAGCAGCTTGGCCCAATACAGGGGGATCTACGAGCAGTACTTC. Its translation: CASSLAQYRGIYEQYF.

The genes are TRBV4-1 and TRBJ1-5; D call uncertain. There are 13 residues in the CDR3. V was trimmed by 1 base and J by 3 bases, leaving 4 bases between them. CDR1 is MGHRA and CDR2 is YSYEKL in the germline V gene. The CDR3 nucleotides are TGCGCCAGCAGCCAAGTAATCAATCAGCCCCAGCATTTT. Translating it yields CASSQVINQPQHF.

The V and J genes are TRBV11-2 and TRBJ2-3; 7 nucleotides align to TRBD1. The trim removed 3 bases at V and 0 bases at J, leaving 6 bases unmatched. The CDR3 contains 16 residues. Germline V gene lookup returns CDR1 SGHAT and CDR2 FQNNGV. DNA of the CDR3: TGTGCCAGCAGCTTTTCGACAGGGAAAAGCACAGATACGCAGTATTTT. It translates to CASSFSTGKSTDTQYF.

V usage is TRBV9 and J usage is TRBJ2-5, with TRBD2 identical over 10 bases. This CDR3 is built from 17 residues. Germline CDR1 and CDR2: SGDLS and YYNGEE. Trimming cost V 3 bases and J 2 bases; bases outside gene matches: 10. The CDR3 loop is CASSARLAGERQETQYF. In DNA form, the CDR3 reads TGTGCCAGCAGCGCCCGACTAGCGGGCGAGCGGCAAGAGACCCAGTACTTC.